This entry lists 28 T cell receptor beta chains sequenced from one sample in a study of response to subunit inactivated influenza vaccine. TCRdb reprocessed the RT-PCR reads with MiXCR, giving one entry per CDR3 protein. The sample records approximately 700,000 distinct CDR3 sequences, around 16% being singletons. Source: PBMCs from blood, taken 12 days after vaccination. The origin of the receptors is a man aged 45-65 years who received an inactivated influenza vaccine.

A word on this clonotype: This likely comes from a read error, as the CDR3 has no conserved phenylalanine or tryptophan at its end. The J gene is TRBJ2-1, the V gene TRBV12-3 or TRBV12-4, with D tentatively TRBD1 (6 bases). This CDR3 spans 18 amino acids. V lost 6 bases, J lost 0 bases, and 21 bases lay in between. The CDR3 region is CASSLTLHRAISYNEQFL. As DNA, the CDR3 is TGTGCCAGCAGCCTGACGTTGCACAGGGCTATCTCCTACAATGAGCAGTTCCTC.

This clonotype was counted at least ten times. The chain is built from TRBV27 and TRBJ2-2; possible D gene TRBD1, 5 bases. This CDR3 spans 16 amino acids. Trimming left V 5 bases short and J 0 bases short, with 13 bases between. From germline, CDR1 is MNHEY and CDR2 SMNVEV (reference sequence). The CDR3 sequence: CASSQNRYPNTGELFF. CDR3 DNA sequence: TGTGCCAGCAGTCAAAACAGGTACCCGAACACCGGGGAGCTGTTTTTT.

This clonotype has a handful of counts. For the CDR3, the DNA is TGTGCCAGCACGGGACTAGCGTTCGCCGGGGAGCTGTTTTTT. Encoded protein: CASTGLAFAGELFF. This rearrangement joins TRBV28 to TRBJ2-2; TRBD2 agrees at 10 bases. Trimming cost V 7 bases and J 6 bases; bases outside gene matches: 5. The CDR3 loop spans 14 amino acids. Germline CDR1 is MDHEN and CDR2 is SYDVKM.

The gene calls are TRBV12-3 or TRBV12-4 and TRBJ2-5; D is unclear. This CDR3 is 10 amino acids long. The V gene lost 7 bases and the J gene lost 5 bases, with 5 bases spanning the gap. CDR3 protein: CASKRETQYF. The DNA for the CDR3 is TGTGCCAGCAAGAGGGAGACCCAGTACTTC.

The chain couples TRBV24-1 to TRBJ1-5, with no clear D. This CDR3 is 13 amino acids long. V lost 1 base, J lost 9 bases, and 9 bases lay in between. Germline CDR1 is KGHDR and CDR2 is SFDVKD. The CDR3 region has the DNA TGTGCCACCAGTGATTTAGTTTCAGGGCCCCAGCATTTT. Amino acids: CATSDLVSGPQHF.

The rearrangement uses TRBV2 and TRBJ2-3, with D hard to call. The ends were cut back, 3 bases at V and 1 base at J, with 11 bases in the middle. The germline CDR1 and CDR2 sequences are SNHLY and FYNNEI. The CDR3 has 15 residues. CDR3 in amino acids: CASSDVSIGTDTQYF. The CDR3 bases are TGTGCCAGCAGTGATGTTAGCATTGGCACAGATACGCAGTATTTT.

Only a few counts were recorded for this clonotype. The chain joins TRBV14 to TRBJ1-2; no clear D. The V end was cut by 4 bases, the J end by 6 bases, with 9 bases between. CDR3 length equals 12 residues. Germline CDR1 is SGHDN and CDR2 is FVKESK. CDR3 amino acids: CASSRRGHGYTF. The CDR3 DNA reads TGTGCCAGCAGCCGTCGAGGCCATGGCTACACCTTC.

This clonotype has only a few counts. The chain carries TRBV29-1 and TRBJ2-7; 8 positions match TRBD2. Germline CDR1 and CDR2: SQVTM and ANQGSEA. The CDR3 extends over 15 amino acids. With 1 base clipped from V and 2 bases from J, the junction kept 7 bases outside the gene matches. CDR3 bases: TGCAGCGTTGAAGGTAGAAGCGGGAGTACCTACGAGCAGTACTTC. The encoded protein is CSVEGRSGSTYEQYF.

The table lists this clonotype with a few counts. CDR3 in DNA: TGTGCCAGCAGGGCGCCGGGACAAAGCTCCTACGAGCAGTACTTC. This sequence encodes CASRAPGQSSYEQYF. This rearrangement joins TRBV28 to TRBJ2-7; possibly TRBD1 for D (6 bases). Between the trimmed V and J ends, which lost 6 bases and 0 bases, there was a span of 15 bases. CDR1 and CDR2 from the germline V gene are MDHEN and SYDVKM. The CDR3 is made up of 15 amino acids.

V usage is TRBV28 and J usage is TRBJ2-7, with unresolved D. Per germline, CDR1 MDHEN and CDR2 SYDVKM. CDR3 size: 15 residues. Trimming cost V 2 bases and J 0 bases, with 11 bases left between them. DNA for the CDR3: TGTGCCAGCAGTTTAATGACTTCCAGCTCCTACGAGCAGTACTTC. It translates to CASSLMTSSSYEQYF.

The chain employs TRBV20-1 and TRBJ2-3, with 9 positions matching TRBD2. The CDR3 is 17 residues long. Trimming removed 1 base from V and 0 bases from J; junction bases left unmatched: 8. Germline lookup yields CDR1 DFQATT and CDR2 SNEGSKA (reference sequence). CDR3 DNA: TGCAGTGCTAGAGTTCTAGCGGGGAGAGGAAGCACAGATACGCAGTATTTT. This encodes CSARVLAGRGSTDTQYF.

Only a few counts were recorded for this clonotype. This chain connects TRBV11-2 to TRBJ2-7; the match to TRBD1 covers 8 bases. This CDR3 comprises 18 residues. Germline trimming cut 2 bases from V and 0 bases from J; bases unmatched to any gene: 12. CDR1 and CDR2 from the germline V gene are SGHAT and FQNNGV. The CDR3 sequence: CASSLFLSRDRSSYEQYF. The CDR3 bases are TGTGCCAGCAGCTTATTCCTATCCCGGGACAGGAGCTCCTACGAGCAGTACTTC.

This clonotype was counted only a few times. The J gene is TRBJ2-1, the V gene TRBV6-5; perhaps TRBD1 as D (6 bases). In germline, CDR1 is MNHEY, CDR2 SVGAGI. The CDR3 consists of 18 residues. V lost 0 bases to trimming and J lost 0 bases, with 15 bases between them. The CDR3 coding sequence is TGTGCCAGCAGTTACTCGGTGGGGGCCTCAAGCTCCTACAATGAGCAGTTCTTC. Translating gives CASSYSVGASSSYNEQFF.

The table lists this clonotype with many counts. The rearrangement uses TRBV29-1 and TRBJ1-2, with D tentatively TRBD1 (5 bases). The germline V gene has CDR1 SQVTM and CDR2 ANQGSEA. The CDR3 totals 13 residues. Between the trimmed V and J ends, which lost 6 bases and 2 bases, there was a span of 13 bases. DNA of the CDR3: TGCAGCGTGGGGCCGCTAGGGAACTATGGCTACACCTTC. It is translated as CSVGPLGNYGYTF.

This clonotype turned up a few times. CDR3 nucleotide sequence: TGTGCCAGCATAGAAAGGAGCGGGGGGTACAATGAGCAGTTCTTC. Encoded protein: CASIERSGGYNEQFF. The V call is TRBV12-3 or TRBV12-4, the J call TRBJ2-1, with 9 nucleotides matching TRBD2. The length of the CDR3 is 15 residues. Trimming cost V 7 bases and J 4 bases; bases outside gene matches: 8.

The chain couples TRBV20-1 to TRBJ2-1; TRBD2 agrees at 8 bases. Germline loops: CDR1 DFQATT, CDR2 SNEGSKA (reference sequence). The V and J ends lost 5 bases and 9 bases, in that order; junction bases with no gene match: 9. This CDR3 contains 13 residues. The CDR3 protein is CSAPPTSVGEQFF. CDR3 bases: TGCAGTGCTCCGCCGACTAGCGTTGGTGAGCAGTTCTTC.

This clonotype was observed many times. The CDR3 DNA is TGTGCCACCAGCATCCGACAGATTTCCACCGGGGAGCTGTTTTTT. Translation gives CATSIRQISTGELFF. This chain joins TRBV15 and TRBJ2-2, with a weak D call TRBD1 (5 bases). Germline V gene data show CDR1 as LNHNV and CDR2 as YYDKDF (reference sequence). V gave up 4 bases and J gave up 4 bases, with 13 bases separating them. The CDR3 spans 15 residues.

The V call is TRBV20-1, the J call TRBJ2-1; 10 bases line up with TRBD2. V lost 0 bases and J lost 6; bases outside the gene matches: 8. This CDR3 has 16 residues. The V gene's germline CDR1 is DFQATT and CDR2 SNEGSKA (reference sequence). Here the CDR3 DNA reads TGCAGTGCTAGAGATCTCCTAGCGGGAGCGGGCAATGAGCAGTTCTTC. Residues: CSARDLLAGAGNEQFF.

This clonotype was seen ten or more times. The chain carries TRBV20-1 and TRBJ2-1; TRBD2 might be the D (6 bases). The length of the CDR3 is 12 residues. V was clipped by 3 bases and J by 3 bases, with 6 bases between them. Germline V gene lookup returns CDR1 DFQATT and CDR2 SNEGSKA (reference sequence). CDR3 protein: CSASGGYNEQFF. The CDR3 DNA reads TGCAGTGCTAGCGGGGGCTACAATGAGCAGTTCTTC.

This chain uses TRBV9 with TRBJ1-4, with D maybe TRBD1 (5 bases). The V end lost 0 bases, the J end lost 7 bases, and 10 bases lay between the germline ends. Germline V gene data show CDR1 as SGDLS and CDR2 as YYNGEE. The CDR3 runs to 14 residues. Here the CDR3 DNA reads TGTGCCAGCAGCGTAGCAGGGAGGCCTGAAAAACTGTTTTTT. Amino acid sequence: CASSVAGRPEKLFF.

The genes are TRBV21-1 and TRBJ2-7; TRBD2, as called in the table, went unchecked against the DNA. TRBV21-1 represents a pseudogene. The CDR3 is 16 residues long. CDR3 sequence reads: CASDSGRAFTDLEQYF. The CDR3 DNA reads TGTGCCAGCGATAGCGGGAGGGCCTTTACCGACCTCGAGCAGTACTTC.

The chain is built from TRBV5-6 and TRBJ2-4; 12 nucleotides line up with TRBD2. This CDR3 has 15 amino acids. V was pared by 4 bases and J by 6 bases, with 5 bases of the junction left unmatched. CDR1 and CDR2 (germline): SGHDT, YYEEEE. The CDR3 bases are TGTGCCAGCAGCCAGACTAGCGGGAGAGTAAACATTCAGTACTTC. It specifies CASSQTSGRVNIQYF. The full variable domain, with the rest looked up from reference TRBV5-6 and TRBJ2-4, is DAGVTQSPTHLIKTRGQQVTLRCSPKSGHDTVSWYQQALGQGPQFIFQYYEEEERQRGNFPDRFSGHQFPNYSSELNVNALLLGDSALYLCASSQTSGRVNIQYFGAGTRLSVL.

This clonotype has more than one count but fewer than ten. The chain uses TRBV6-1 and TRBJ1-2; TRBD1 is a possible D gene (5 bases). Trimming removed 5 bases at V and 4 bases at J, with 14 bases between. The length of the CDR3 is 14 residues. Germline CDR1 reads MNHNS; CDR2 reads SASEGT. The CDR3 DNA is TGTGCCAGCAGTAGTCAGGGAGTAGGCTATGGCTACACCTTC. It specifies CASSSQGVGYGYTF.

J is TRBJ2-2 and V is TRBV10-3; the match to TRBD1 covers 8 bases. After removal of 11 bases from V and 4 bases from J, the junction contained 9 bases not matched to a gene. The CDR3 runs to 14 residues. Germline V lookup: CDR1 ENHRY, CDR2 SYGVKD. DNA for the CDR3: TGTGCCGCCTCAGGGGGCCAAGGCACCGGGGAGCTGTTTTTT. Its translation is CAASGGQGTGELFF.

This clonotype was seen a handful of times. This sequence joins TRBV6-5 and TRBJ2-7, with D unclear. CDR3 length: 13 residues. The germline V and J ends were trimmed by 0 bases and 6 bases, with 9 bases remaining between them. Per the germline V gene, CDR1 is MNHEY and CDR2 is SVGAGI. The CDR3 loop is CASSYSLSGEQYF. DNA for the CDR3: TGTGCCAGCAGTTACTCACTTTCGGGCGAGCAGTACTTC.

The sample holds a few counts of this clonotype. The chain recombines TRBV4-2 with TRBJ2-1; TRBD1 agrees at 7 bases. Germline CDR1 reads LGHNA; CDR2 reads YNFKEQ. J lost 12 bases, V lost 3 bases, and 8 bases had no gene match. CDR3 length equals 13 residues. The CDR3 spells CASSQATGERQFF. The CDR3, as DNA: TGTGCCAGCAGCCAGGCCACAGGGGAAAGGCAGTTCTTC.

The CDR3 region is CASSKGWEQYF. In DNA, the CDR3 is TGTGCCAGCAGCAAGGGCTGGGAGCAGTACTTC. The rearrangement uses TRBV4-2 and TRBJ2-7; no clear D gene. The V and J ends lost 5 bases and 7 bases respectively, with 9 bases between them. The CDR3 has 11 residues. The germline V gene encodes CDR1 LGHNA and CDR2 YNFKEQ.

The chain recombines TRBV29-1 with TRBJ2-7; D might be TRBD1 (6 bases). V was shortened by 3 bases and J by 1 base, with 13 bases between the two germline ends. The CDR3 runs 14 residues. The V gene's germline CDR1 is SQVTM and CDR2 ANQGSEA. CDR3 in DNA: TGCAGCGTTGAGGTTGTGCAGGGGTCCTACGAGCAGTACTTC. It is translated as CSVEVVQGSYEQYF.